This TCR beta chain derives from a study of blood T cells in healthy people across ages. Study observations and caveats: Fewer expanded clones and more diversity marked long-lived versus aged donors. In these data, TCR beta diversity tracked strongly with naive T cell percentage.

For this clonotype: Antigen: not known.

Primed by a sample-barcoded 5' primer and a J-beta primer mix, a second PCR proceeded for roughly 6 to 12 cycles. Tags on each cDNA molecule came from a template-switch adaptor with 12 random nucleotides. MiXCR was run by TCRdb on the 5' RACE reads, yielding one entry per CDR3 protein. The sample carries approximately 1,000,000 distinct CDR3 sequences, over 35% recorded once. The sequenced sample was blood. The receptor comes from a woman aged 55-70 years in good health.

CDR3 nucleotides: TGCAGCGTTGAGGAGCTAGCGGGAGGCACCGGGGAGCTGTTTTTT. Translation: CSVEELAGGTGELFF. The chain joins TRBV29-1 to TRBJ2-2; 11 nucleotides align to TRBD2. This CDR3 is 15 amino acids long. Germline V CDR1 and CDR2: SQVTM, ANQGSEA. Losses at the gene ends were 3 bases for V and 4 bases for J; bases not matched to a gene: 4.